A selection of T cell receptor beta chains follows, all from one sample in a study of patients and donors after allogeneic stem cell transplantation. TCRdb re-derived calls from the RT-PCR reads in MiXCR, one entry per CDR3 protein. The sample shows fewer than 95,000 distinct CDR3 sequences, less than 5% of them seen only once. The source material was blood, either unsorted or a sorted T cell fraction (not recorded which). These receptors were obtained from a human donor who was either an allogeneic HSCT recipient or a stem cell or donor lymphocyte infusion donor (not recorded which). It is not recorded whose cells these are; they may come from a transplant donor. The CDR3 runs from the conserved cysteine through the conserved F or W. Fields, in order: J gene, V gene, D gene, clone size, CDR3 protein, CDR3 DNA. A D gene is named only where the DNA matches it firmly. Some rows mark clone size as missing; the rest say once, few, many or name a class of expanded clone.

TRBJ2-7	TRBV20-1	-	few	CSARPMGRGEQYF	TGCAGTGCTAGACCAATGGGCAGGGGCGAGCAGTACTTC
TRBJ2-3	TRBV5-1	-	many	CASSLQERDTQYF	TGCGCCAGCAGCTTGCAGGAACGGGATACGCAGTATTTT
TRBJ1-4	TRBV2	-	many	CGSREGRANEKLFF	TGTGGCAGCAGAGAGGGGCGGGCTAATGAAAAACTGTTTTTT
TRBJ1-1	TRBV5-1	TRBD1	many	CASSLALDRDPFF	TGCGCCAGCAGCTTGGCTCTGGACAGGGACCCTTTCTTT
TRBJ2-1	TRBV4-2	-	many	CASSYNPSDEQFF	TGTGCCAGCAGCTACAATCCGAGCGATGAGCAGTTCTTC
TRBJ2-6	TRBV5-6	-	-	CASSPSGVGSGANVLTF	TGTGCCAGCAGCCCCTCAGGAGTAGGCTCTGGGGCCAACGTCCTGACTTTC
TRBJ2-3	TRBV20-1	-	many	CSALGTDTQYF	TGCAGTGCTTTAGGCACAGATACGCAGTATTTT
TRBJ2-7	TRBV25-1	TRBD1	many	CASSGGQLYYEQYF	TGTGCCAGCAGTGGGGGACAGTTATACTACGAGCAGTACTTC
TRBJ2-3	TRBV14	-	-	CASSPLGAGITDTQYF	TGTGCCAGCAGCCCACTAGGGGCGGGAATCACAGATACGCAGTATTTT
TRBJ2-7	TRBV7-2	-	few	CASSLSGVSSYEQYF	TGTGCCAGCAGCTTATCGGGGGTTAGCTCCTACGAGCAGTACTTC
TRBJ2-5	TRBV3-1	-	-	CASSQSETQYF	TGTGCCAGCAGCCAAAGCGAGACCCAGTACTTC
TRBJ2-7	TRBV5-4	-	-	CASSPRSGLGSYEQYF	TGTGCCAGCAGCCCACGATCGGGACTGGGGTCTTACGAGCAGTACTTC
TRBJ1-5	TRBV29-1	-	-	CSVVRDRGQPQHF	TGCAGCGTCGTAAGGGATAGGGGTCAGCCCCAGCATTTT
TRBJ2-7	TRBV6-2/TRBV6-3	TRBD2	-	CASSYSRAGGPREQYF	TGTGCCAGCAGTTACTCCCGGGCGGGAGGGCCCCGGGAGCAGTACTTC
TRBJ1-1	TRBV11-2	-	many	CASKGGRGRARNTEAFF	TGTGCCAGCAAAGGTGGCAGGGGTAGGGCTCGGAACACTGAAGCTTTCTTT
TRBJ2-7	TRBV19	-	many	CASSTTHLADYEQYF	TGTGCCAGTAGTACCACTCACCTCGCGGATTACGAGCAGTACTTC
TRBJ2-2	TRBV6-5	TRBD2	many	CASSYSRRLATGELFF	TGTGCCAGCAGTTACTCAAGGCGACTAGCCACCGGGGAGCTGTTTTTT
TRBJ1-2	TRBV5-5	-	many	CASSLQGGLSYGYTF	TGTGCCAGCAGCTTACAGGGAGGTTTGAGCTATGGCTACACCTTC
TRBJ2-5	TRBV18	-	many	CASSPQQDFQETQYF	TGTGCCAGCTCACCTCAACAGGATTTCCAAGAGACCCAGTACTTC
TRBJ1-2	TRBV4-1	-	many	CASSRNLRPDYGYTF	TGCGCCAGCAGCCGGAATCTACGGCCGGACTATGGCTACACCTTC
TRBJ1-2	TRBV20-1	-	many	CSARDPQAGDYGYTF	TGCAGTGCTAGAGATCCCCAGGCAGGGGACTATGGCTACACCTTC
TRBJ1-2	TRBV7-2	-	few	CASSFPVGTPYGYTF	TGTGCCAGCAGCTTCCCAGTGGGGACACCTTATGGCTACACCTTC
TRBJ2-3	TRBV5-1	-	many	CASSSALQGFTDTQYF	TGCGCCAGCAGCTCTGCCCTACAGGGATTCACAGATACGCAGTATTTT
TRBJ2-1	TRBV5-1	TRBD2	many	CASSPVPGLAGASYNEQFF	TGCGCCAGCAGCCCAGTCCCGGGACTAGCGGGAGCTTCCTACAATGAGCAGTTCTTC
TRBJ2-5	TRBV6-1	-	many	CASRLEGPGSQETQYF	TGTGCCAGCAGATTAGAAGGCCCCGGGAGCCAAGAGACCCAGTACTTC
TRBJ2-1	TRBV24-1	-	many	CATSDVYHEQFF	TGTGCCACCAGTGACGTTTACCATGAGCAGTTCTTC
TRBJ1-4	TRBV20-1	-	many	CSARQGSVVEKLFF	TGCAGTGCTAGACAGGGATCTGTAGTTGAAAAACTGTTTTTT